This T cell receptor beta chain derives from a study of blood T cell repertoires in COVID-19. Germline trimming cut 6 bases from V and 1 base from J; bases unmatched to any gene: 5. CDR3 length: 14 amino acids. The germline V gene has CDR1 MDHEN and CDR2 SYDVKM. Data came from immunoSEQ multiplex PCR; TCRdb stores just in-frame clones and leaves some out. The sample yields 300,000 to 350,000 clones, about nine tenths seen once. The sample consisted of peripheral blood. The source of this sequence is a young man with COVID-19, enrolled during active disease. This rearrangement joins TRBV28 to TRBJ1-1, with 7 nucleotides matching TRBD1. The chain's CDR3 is CASRSRGRNTEAFF. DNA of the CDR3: TGTGCCAGCAGAAGTAGGGGGCGGAACACTGAAGCTTTCTTT.